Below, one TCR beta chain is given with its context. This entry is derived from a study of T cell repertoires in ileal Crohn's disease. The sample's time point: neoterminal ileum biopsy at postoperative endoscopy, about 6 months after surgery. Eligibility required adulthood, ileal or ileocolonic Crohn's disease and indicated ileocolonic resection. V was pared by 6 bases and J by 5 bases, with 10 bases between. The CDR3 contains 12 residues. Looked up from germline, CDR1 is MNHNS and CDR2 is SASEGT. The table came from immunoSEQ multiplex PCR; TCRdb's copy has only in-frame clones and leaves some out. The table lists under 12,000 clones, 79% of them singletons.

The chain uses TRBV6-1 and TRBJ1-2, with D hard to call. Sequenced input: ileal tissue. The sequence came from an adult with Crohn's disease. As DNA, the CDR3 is TGTGCCAGCAGGCTCGTAGCTTATGGCTACACCTTC. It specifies CASRLVAYGYTF.